Listed below are T cell receptor beta chains from one sample, sequenced in a study of T cell clonotyping in hematopoietic cell transplantation. Generated by immunoSEQ multiplex PCR, the TCRdb table keeps only in-frame clones and is missing some. Of about 16,000 clones listed, approximately 85% were seen once; the top ten hold over 3.5%. The material sequenced was peripheral blood mononuclear cells. The receptors originated from a woman in her forties in good health. Some clones in this sample may be carry-over from other donors' samples. Both conserved end residues are part of each CDR3. A D gene is named only where the DNA matches it firmly. Part of the rows lack a size; the others show once, few, many or a class for expanded clones.

D gene	clone size	V gene	J gene	CDR3 protein	CDR3 DNA
-	-	TRBV6-5	TRBJ2-7	CASSYSETESYEQYF	TGTGCCAGCAGTTACTCCGAGACAGAGTCTTACGAGCAGTACTTC
-	-	TRBV7-8	TRBJ2-7	CASSLTHLATYEQYF	TGTGCCAGCAGCTTAACACACCTGGCTACCTACGAGCAGTACTTC
-	-	TRBV5-5	TRBJ2-5	CASSLFGGETQYF	TGTGCCAGCAGCTTGTTCGGGGGAGAGACCCAGTACTTC
TRBD2	-	TRBV30	TRBJ2-7	CAWSKWLAGRSEQYF	TGTGCCTGGAGTAAATGGCTAGCGGGACGCAGCGAGCAGTACTTC
-	-	TRBV19	TRBJ1-1	CASSITGMGTEAFF	TGTGCCAGTAGTATTACAGGGATGGGCACTGAAGCTTTCTTT
-	-	TRBV30	TRBJ2-7	CAWSPGTYEQYF	TGTGCCTGGAGTCCGGGTACCTACGAGCAGTACTTC
-	-	TRBV19	TRBJ1-2	CASSIRKGEGVFGYTF	TGTGCCAGTAGTATCCGAAAAGGGGAGGGGGTTTTCGGCTACACCTTC
-	-	TRBV11-1	TRBJ1-1	CASSRIQGRGTEAFF	TGTGCCAGCAGCCGAATTCAGGGGAGAGGAACTGAAGCTTTCTTT
TRBD1	-	TRBV13	TRBJ2-3	CASSLTGELDTQYF	TGTGCCAGCAGCTTAACAGGGGAGTTGGATACGCAGTATTTT
-	few	TRBV6-4	TRBJ2-2	CASSVTTDTGELFF	TGTGCCAGCAGTGTTACTACTGACACCGGGGAGCTGTTTTTT
TRBD1	once	TRBV29-1	TRBJ2-6	CSVGTEPGANVLTF	TGCAGCGTGGGGACAGAACCTGGGGCCAACGTCCTGACTTTC
TRBD1	-	TRBV4-3	TRBJ2-7	CASSQAPGQGYEQYF	TGCGCCAGCAGCCAAGCGCCGGGACAGGGCTACGAGCAGTACTTC
-	-	TRBV19	TRBJ2-5	CASTAGGGRGETQYF	TGTGCCAGTACCGCGGGCGGAGGACGAGGCGAGACCCAGTACTTC
-	-	TRBV28	TRBJ1-2	CASGPPPNYGYTF	TGTGCCAGCGGACCCCCTCCTAACTATGGCTACACCTTC